The 17 T cell receptor beta chains presented below share a single source sample, sequenced in a study of T cells in Graves' hyperthyroidism and ophthalmopathy. Regions amplified from RNA transcripts were the TCR beta CDR3 regions. The TCR CDR3 was amplified in a first-round RT-PCR using the HTBI primer set. TCRdb passed the multiplex PCR reads through MiXCR, listing each CDR3 protein once. In the table there are around 340,000 distinct CDR3 sequences, about a sixth of which are singletons. Input material: blood. These TCRs come from a woman aged 25-40 years with Graves' hyperthyroidism that later progressed to Graves' ophthalmopathy.

This clonotype was picked up many times. Here the CDR3 reads CASSLDSGRVIADEQYF. The CDR3 DNA is TGTGCCAGCAGCTTAGATAGCGGGAGAGTTATCGCTGACGAGCAGTACTTC. The rearrangement links TRBV7-8 to TRBJ2-7; TRBD2 aligns across 9 bases. This CDR3 region has 17 residues. The J segment lost 5 bases and the V segment lost 1 base, leaving 12 bases of the junction unmatched. Germline CDR1 and CDR2: SGHVS and FQNEAQ.

The J gene is TRBJ1-3, the V gene TRBV27; D may be TRBD1 (6 bases). Trimming pared 4 bases from V and 7 bases from J, leaving 14 bases between. CDR1 is MNHEY, CDR2 SMNVEV, per germline (reference sequence). This CDR3 has 14 amino acids. CDR3 nucleotide sequence: TGTGCCAGCAGTTCACAGGGACGGGGTAACACCATATATTTT. This translates into CASSSQGRGNTIYF.

The J gene is TRBJ2-7, the V gene TRBV11-2, with 8 bases fitting TRBD1. V was clipped by 1 base and J by 2 bases; unmatched bases: 4. Germline CDR1 and CDR2: SGHAT and FQNNGV. This CDR3 is built from 15 residues. In DNA form, the CDR3 reads TGTGCCAGCAGCTTAGGTGTGACAGGGGCCTACGAGCAGTACTTC. Protein sequence: CASSLGVTGAYEQYF.

This clonotype was seen at least ten times. This chain uses TRBV9 with TRBJ2-1, with 11 bases lining up with TRBD2. Germline lookup yields CDR1 SGDLS and CDR2 YYNGEE. This CDR3 comprises 16 residues. Trimming took 4 bases from V and 2 from J; bases not matched to a gene: 5. The CDR3 nucleotides read TGTGCCAGCAGCAAAACTAGCGGGAGTCCCTACAATGAGCAGTTCTTC. It yields the protein CASSKTSGSPYNEQFF.

This clonotype occurred many times. The chain uses TRBV2 and TRBJ1-2; 7 bases align to TRBD1. Germline loops: CDR1 SNHLY, CDR2 FYNNEI. The CDR3 extends over 12 amino acids. V shed 7 bases and J 8 bases; nucleotides not matched to a gene: 7. DNA of the CDR3: TGTGCCAGCAACGACAGGGTTTGGGGCTACACCTTC. This codes for CASNDRVWGYTF. The full variable domain, its missing parts supplied by reference TRBV2 and TRBJ1-2, is EPEVTQTPSHQVTQMGQEVILRCVPISNHLYFYWYRQILGQKVEFLVSFYNNEISEKSEIFDDQFSVERPDGSNFTLKIRSTKLEDSAMYFCASNDRVWGYTFGSGTRLTVV.

The chain is built from TRBV6-2 or TRBV6-3 and TRBJ2-1; TRBD1 is a possible D gene (5 bases). The CDR3 spans 13 residues. The germline V gene has CDR1 MNHEY and CDR2 SVGEGT. The V end lost 8 bases, the J end lost 3 bases, and 11 bases lay between the germline ends. Here the CDR3 reads CASLLTDYNEQFF. In DNA form, the CDR3 reads TGTGCCAGCTTGTTGACAGACTACAATGAGCAGTTCTTC.

This clonotype showed up just once. The chain recombines TRBV4-1 with TRBJ2-3; D not resolved. With 0 bases removed from V and 3 bases from J, the gap between germline ends came to 10 bases. Germline V gene sequence: CDR1 MGHRA, CDR2 YSYEKL. The CDR3 is 15 amino acids. The CDR3: CASSQDIELTDTQYF. The CDR3 DNA is TGCGCCAGCAGCCAAGATATAGAGCTAACAGATACGCAGTATTTT.

This clonotype was picked up a small number of times. This sequence joins TRBV7-9 and TRBJ2-5; TRBD1 matches at 9 bases. Germline CDR1 and CDR2: SEHNR and FQNEAQ (reference sequence). Unmatched junction bases numbered 9, after V lost 2 bases and J lost 5 bases. This CDR3 spans 16 amino acids. This CDR3 reads CASSLLMDRGGETQYF. The CDR3 nucleotides are TGTGCCAGCAGCTTACTCATGGACAGGGGAGGTGAGACCCAGTACTTC. The full variable domain, with the rest looked up from reference TRBV7-9 and TRBJ2-5, is DTGVSQNPRHKITKRGQNVTFRCDPISEHNRLYWYRQTLGQGPEFLTYFQNEAQLEKSRLLSDRFSAERPKGSFSTLEIQRTEQGDSAMYLCASSLLMDRGGETQYFGPGTRLLVL.

There are many counts of this clonotype. V is TRBV20-1 and J is TRBJ2-7; D is undetermined. CDR3 length equals 10 residues. V shed 0 bases and J shed 6 bases, with 3 bases lying between them. The germline V gene encodes CDR1 DFQATT and CDR2 SNEGSKA (reference sequence). CDR3 region: CSARDGEQYF. CDR3 nucleotide sequence: TGCAGTGCTAGAGATGGCGAGCAGTACTTC.

This clonotype was detected ten times or more. This rearrangement joins TRBV6-6 to TRBJ2-7, with D tentatively TRBD1 (5 bases). Germline V gives CDR1 MNHNY, CDR2 SVGAGI (reference sequence). Trimming left V 2 bases short and J 0 bases short, with 11 bases between. There are 15 residues in the CDR3. The CDR3 reads CASSYTPGYSYEQYF. The CDR3, as DNA: TGTGCCAGCAGTTACACCCCAGGGTACTCCTACGAGCAGTACTTC.

The V gene is TRBV6-2 or TRBV6-3, the J gene TRBJ1-1; 9 bases match TRBD1. Germline trimming cut 6 bases from V and 4 bases from J; bases unmatched to any gene: 12. The CDR3 spans 16 residues. In germline, CDR1 is MNHEY, CDR2 SVGEGT. Here the CDR3 reads CASRGGQGLTGTEAFF. The CDR3 DNA reads TGTGCCAGCAGGGGGGGACAGGGTTTGACCGGCACTGAAGCTTTCTTT.

In this sample, this clonotype turned up a few times. This chain uses TRBV6-1 with TRBJ1-6; a possible D gene is TRBD1 (6 bases). Germline V gene lookup returns CDR1 MNHNS and CDR2 SASEGT. The V gene lost 5 bases and the J gene lost 7 bases, with 12 bases spanning the gap. The CDR3 totals 14 residues. CDR3: CASSYLTGNSPLHF. DNA of the CDR3: TGTGCCAGCAGTTATCTGACAGGAAATTCACCCCTCCACTTT.

At least ten counts were recorded for this clonotype. The chain carries TRBV11-2 and TRBJ2-2; D gene ambiguous. The CDR3 runs 16 residues. V lost 5 bases to trimming and J lost 1 base, with 14 bases between them. Germline V gene lookup returns CDR1 SGHAT and CDR2 FQNNGV. The CDR3 is CASSPSFGRNTGELFF. The CDR3, as DNA: TGTGCCAGCAGCCCTTCATTTGGGCGGAACACCGGGGAGCTGTTTTTT. The variable domain in full, with the rest retrieved from reference TRBV11-2 and TRBJ2-2, is EAGVAQSPRYKIIEKRQSVAFWCNPISGHATLYWYQQILGQGPKLLIQFQNNGVVDDSQLPKDRFSAERLKGVDSTLKIQPAKLEDSAVYLCASSPSFGRNTGELFFGEGSRLTVL.

The table lists this clonotype with many counts. V usage is TRBV28 and J usage is TRBJ1-1, with 8 positions matching TRBD1. CDR1 is MDHEN, CDR2 SYDVKM, per germline. Germline trimming cut 8 bases from V and 0 bases from J; bases unmatched to any gene: 17. CDR3 length: 18 residues. The CDR3 loop reads CASSGQEPGGWMNTEAFF. The CDR3 DNA sequence: TGTGCCAGCTCGGGACAGGAACCAGGGGGCTGGATGAACACTGAAGCTTTCTTT. Supplemented by reference TRBV28 and TRBJ1-1, the full variable domain reads DVKVTQSSRYLVKRTGEKVFLECVQDMDHENMFWYRQDPGLGLRLIYFSYDVKMKEKGDIPEGYSVSREKKERFSLILESASTNQTSMYLCASSGQEPGGWMNTEAFFGQGTRLTVV.

This clonotype was recorded at least ten times. The gene calls are TRBV6-1 and TRBJ1-5, with TRBD1 as a possible D gene (5 bases). Trimming cost V 10 bases and J 5 bases, with 21 bases left between them. This CDR3 is 15 amino acids long. Germline V CDR1 and CDR2: MNHNS, SASEGT. The CDR3 sequence: CANGPPLDRDQPQHF. DNA of the CDR3: TGTGCCAACGGCCCTCCATTAGACAGAGATCAGCCCCAGCATTTT.

Many counts were recorded for this clonotype. The rearrangement joins TRBV19 to TRBJ1-5; tentative D call: TRBD1 (5 bases). The CDR3 contains 15 residues. Germline values: CDR1 LNHDA, CDR2 SQIVND (reference sequence). V dropped 8 bases and J dropped 4 bases, with 18 bases sitting between them. In DNA form, the CDR3 reads TGTGCCAGTCGTAAATTTGGACGGACAAATCAGCCCCAGCATTTT. It codes for CASRKFGRTNQPQHF.

The chain carries TRBV5-5 and TRBJ2-7; D is undetermined. The length of the CDR3 is 11 residues. In germline, CDR1 is SGHKS, CDR2 YYEKEE (reference sequence). Deletions cut 2 bases from V and 3 bases from J, with 3 bases between. For the CDR3, the DNA is TGTGCCAGCAGCTTACACTACGAGCAGTACTTC. This encodes CASSLHYEQYF.